This TCR beta chain was documented in a study of blood T cell repertoires in COVID-19. Across the whole study: Donors in the United States, Italy and Spain gave samples during acute or convalescent COVID-19. Nucleic acid was either cDNA or gDNA, and it came from T cells, B-cell-depleted T cells, or PBMCs.

In the source study's methods: How many nucleated cells were present was estimated from reference gene primer amplification. Clones were sequenced by immunoSEQ multiplex PCR, and TCRdb holds only the in-frame ones, with some missing. For V, J and clone size, that table is used; D and trimming come from the DNA. The profile covers roughly 240,000 clones, with approximately 85% appearing a single time and 4.7% taken by the ten largest. Sequencing input: peripheral blood. The clonotype was recovered from a woman aged 70-85 years with acute or convalescent COVID-19.

DNA of the CDR3: TGTGCCACCAGTAGGGTGTCTGGGGGAGGCACCGGGGAGCTGTTTTTT. It yields the protein CATSRVSGGGTGELFF. V gene TRBV24-1 combines with J gene TRBJ2-2; TRBD2 might be the D (6 bases). The CDR3 loop spans 16 amino acids. V was shortened by 6 bases and J by 4 bases, with 17 bases between the two germline ends. Germline CDR1 and CDR2: KGHDR and SFDVKD.